This T cell receptor (beta chain) was retrieved from a study of human CD8 memory T cell subsets. Germline CDR1 is SEHNR and CDR2 is FQNEAQ (reference sequence). The CDR3 consists of 15 residues. Points from the study as a whole: Greater diversity in stem-like memory than precursor exhausted T cells was suggested by Chao1 estimates.

Libraries targeted TCR beta using 5' RACE with UMIs. TCRdb reanalyzed the 5' RACE reads and collapses them to one entry per CDR3 protein, without DNA. Its table lists some 10,000 distinct CDR3 sequences. This clonotype is labeled medium-sized (0.01 to 0.1%) based on frequency. Antigen unknown. V and J are TRBV7-9 and TRBJ2-2. Sequencing was done on a sample of CD8+ T cells from PBMCs. The receptor comes from a human donor in good health. This chain's CDR3 is CASSRLEGSTGELFF. The entire variable domain, with the rest obtained from reference TRBV7-9 and TRBJ2-2, is as follows: DTGVSQNPRHKITKRGQNVTFRCDPISEHNRLYWYRQTLGQGPEFLTYFQNEAQLEKSRLLSDRFSAERPKGSFSTLEIQRTEQGDSAMYLCASSRLEGSTGELFFGEGSRLTVL.